Following are 23 T cell receptor beta chains from one sample sequenced in a study of OX40 agonist ivuxolimab in advanced cancers. Libraries were prepared by immunoSEQ multiplex PCR; TCRdb keeps only in-frame clonotypes and omits some of them. Of tens of thousands of clones listed, 80% to 90% were seen once; the top ten hold roughly a tenth. Specimen: CD4+ or CD8+ T cells sorted from blood, collected in a trial of the OX40 agonist ivuxolimab. The receptors shown here come from an adult with an advanced solid tumor such as melanoma, head and neck, liver or kidney cancer.

This chain connects TRBV7-8 to TRBJ2-2; TRBD2 matches at 8 bases. This CDR3 has 15 amino acids. The trim removed 2 bases at V and 5 bases at J, leaving 4 bases unmatched. Per germline, CDR1 SGHVS and CDR2 FQNEAQ. The CDR3 coding sequence is TGTGCCAGCAGCTTACCGGGAGGGGTAACCGGGGAGCTGTTTTTT. Translation gives CASSLPGGVTGELFF.

The V call is TRBV7-3, the J call TRBJ2-3; D is ambiguous. The length of the CDR3 is 14 residues. Germline V lookup: CDR1 SGHTA, CDR2 FQGTGA. V dropped 3 bases and J dropped 1 base, with 8 bases sitting between them. The CDR3 loop is CASSLGIGTDTQYF. The CDR3 region has the DNA TGTGCCAGCAGCTTGGGGATTGGCACAGATACGCAGTATTTT.

The rearrangement joins TRBV7-3 to TRBJ2-2; D uncertain. V was cut by 0 bases and J by 7 bases, with 12 bases left in between. The CDR3 length is 15 residues. CDR1 and CDR2 from the germline V gene are SGHTA and FQGTGA. CDR3 nucleotide sequence: TGTGCCAGCAGCTTAACTTCGAGTTTCGACGGGGAGCTGTTTTTT. Translating gives CASSLTSSFDGELFF.

The chain employs TRBV6-6 and TRBJ2-1; TRBD2 aligns across 9 bases. Germline V CDR1 and CDR2: MNHNY, SVGAGI (reference sequence). The CDR3 loop spans 15 amino acids. V gave up 0 bases and J gave up 3 bases; unmatched junction bases: 0. The CDR3 is CASSYSTSGYNEQFF. The CDR3 bases are TGTGCCAGCAGTTACTCGACTAGCGGCTACAATGAGCAGTTCTTC.

This clone was counted a few times. This sequence joins TRBV18 and TRBJ2-3, with D perhaps matching TRBD1 (6 bases). The V end lost 5 bases, the J end lost 5 bases, and 17 bases lay between the germline ends. The CDR3 runs 15 residues. The germline CDR1 and CDR2 sequences are KGHSH and LQKENI. The DNA for the CDR3 is TGTGCCAGCTCAGACAGGACCCGGGCCGGAGATACGCAGTATTTT. It translates to CASSDRTRAGDTQYF.

The chain has TRBV2 and TRBJ1-2, with 7 bases matching TRBD1. This CDR3 is 13 amino acids long. V dropped 5 bases and J dropped 3; count of bases not matched to a gene: 3. From germline, CDR1 is SNHLY and CDR2 FYNNEI. CDR3 sequence: CASSPGTDYGYTF. The CDR3 coding sequence is TGTGCCAGCAGTCCCGGGACAGACTATGGCTACACCTTC.

CDR3 nucleotides: TGTGCCAGCAGCTTACTCTCCAGCGGGCTCTACAATGAGCAGTTCTTC. Amino acids: CASSLLSSGLYNEQFF. This chain joins TRBV7-3 and TRBJ2-1, with D perhaps TRBD2 (6 bases). This CDR3 is built from 16 residues. V lost 2 bases and J lost 3, with 14 bases in between. Germline V lookup: CDR1 SGHTA, CDR2 FQGTGA.

J is TRBJ1-6 and V is TRBV7-8, with 7 bases fitting TRBD1. Per the germline V gene, CDR1 is SGHVS and CDR2 is FQNEAQ. V dropped 1 base and J dropped 7; count of bases not matched to a gene: 4. The length of the CDR3 is 15 residues. In DNA, the CDR3 is TGTGCCAGCAGCTTAGAAGGGACAGAGAATTCACCCCTCCACTTT. Its translation is CASSLEGTENSPLHF.

This chain connects TRBV28 to TRBJ1-4; weak D call: TRBD1 (6 bases). V gave up 2 bases and J gave up 7 bases, with 11 bases separating them. CDR1 MDHEN and CDR2 SYDVKM come from the germline V gene. The CDR3 is 14 residues long. CDR3 coding DNA: TGTGCCAGCAGTTTACCAGGGGCGCCTGAAAAACTGTTTTTT. Its translation is CASSLPGAPEKLFF.

The rearrangement joins TRBV6-5 to TRBJ2-7, with a possible D match to TRBD2 (6 bases). Germline V CDR1 and CDR2: MNHEY, SVGAGI. V was pared by 6 bases and J by 4 bases, with 13 bases between. The CDR3 has 13 amino acids. The CDR3 nucleotides read TGTGCCAGCAGACGGGAGACAGCGTACGAGCAGTACTTC. This sequence encodes CASRRETAYEQYF.

The V call is TRBV27, the J call TRBJ2-5, with D maybe TRBD2 (5 bases). Trimming shortened V by 7 bases and J by 3 bases, and 18 bases separated the two germline ends. The CDR3 length is 15 residues. Germline CDR1 reads MNHEY; CDR2 reads SMNVEV (reference sequence). The CDR3 loop is CASTNRWRTEETQYF. The CDR3 nucleotides are TGTGCCAGCACCAATAGGTGGCGGACTGAAGAGACCCAGTACTTC.

The chain uses TRBV7-2 and TRBJ2-7; D uncertain. V was trimmed by 2 bases and J by 0 bases, leaving 8 bases between them. The CDR3 is made up of 14 amino acids. In germline, CDR1 is SGHTA, CDR2 FQGNSA. The CDR3 here is CASSLLHSSYEQYF. The CDR3 DNA reads TGTGCCAGCAGCTTATTGCACAGCTCCTACGAGCAGTACTTC.

This chain links TRBV6-6 with TRBJ2-7; 12 positions match TRBD2. Trimming took 2 bases from V and 6 from J; bases not matched to a gene: 5. CDR3 length: 15 amino acids. Germline V CDR1 and CDR2: MNHNY, SVGAGI (reference sequence). For the CDR3, the DNA is TGTGCCAGCAGTTACAAGGAGACTAGCGGGAGCGAGCAGTACTTC. It specifies CASSYKETSGSEQYF.

V is TRBV19 and J is TRBJ1-2; weak D call: TRBD1 (6 bases). The CDR3 covers 15 residues. Germline-derived CDR1 and CDR2 are LNHDA and SQIVND (reference sequence). V lost 1 base, J lost 2 bases, and 11 bases lay in between. The CDR3 DNA follows: TGTGCCAGTAGTATAGCCCGGGACACCAACTATGGCTACACCTTC. This codes for CASSIARDTNYGYTF.

The CDR3: CASSERWGGWETQYF. As DNA, the CDR3 is TGTGCCAGCAGTGAAAGGTGGGGGGGCTGGGAGACCCAGTACTTC. This chain links TRBV6-1 with TRBJ2-5, with TRBD2 as a possible D gene (7 bases). This CDR3 has 15 amino acids. Trimming removed 2 bases at V and 5 bases at J, with 15 bases between. CDR1 and CDR2 (germline): MNHNS, SASEGT.

The rearrangement uses TRBV9 and TRBJ2-7; the match to TRBD2 covers 7 bases. This CDR3 is built from 17 residues. Germline V gives CDR1 SGDLS, CDR2 YYNGEE. Trimming removed 0 bases from V and 5 bases from J; junction bases left unmatched: 14. CDR3 residues: CASSVAGRVGRADEQYF. As DNA, the CDR3 is TGTGCCAGCAGCGTAGCGGGCAGGGTGGGGAGGGCCGACGAGCAGTACTTC.

The V gene is TRBV6-1, the J gene TRBJ2-7; TRBD1 might be the D (6 bases). The CDR3 runs 13 residues. Germline V gene data show CDR1 as MNHNS and CDR2 as SASEGT. Trimming took 6 bases from V and 6 from J, leaving 15 bases between them. The CDR3 reads CASRATGMGEQYF. The CDR3 coding sequence is TGTGCCAGCAGGGCCACAGGGATGGGCGAGCAGTACTTC.

The chain employs TRBV7-2 and TRBJ2-1, with TRBD1 as a possible D gene (6 bases). The germline V gene encodes CDR1 SGHTA and CDR2 FQGNSA. The CDR3 is 15 residues long. Between the trimmed V and J ends, which lost 0 bases and 4 bases, there was a span of 10 bases. The CDR3 sequence: CASSLAGQDYNEQFF. The CDR3 DNA reads as TGTGCCAGCAGCTTAGCGGGACAAGATTACAATGAGCAGTTCTTC.

This clone has a handful of counts. The chain couples TRBV5-6 to TRBJ2-7; TRBD1 is a possible D gene (6 bases). CDR3 length: 14 residues. Trimming left V 4 bases short and J 4 bases short, with 15 bases between. CDR1 is SGHDT, CDR2 YYEEEE, per germline. CDR3 loop: CASSTGPLAYEQYF. The CDR3 DNA sequence: TGTGCCAGCAGCACAGGGCCCCTTGCGTACGAGCAGTACTTC.

The rearrangement links TRBV27 to TRBJ2-3; D gene unclear. The CDR3 is 19 residues long. Looked up from germline, CDR1 is MNHEY and CDR2 is SMNVEV (reference sequence). V lost 3 bases, J lost 1 base, and 23 bases lay in between. This CDR3 is CASSFSNRDGKVGTDTQYF. CDR3 nucleotides: TGTGCCAGCAGTTTTTCTAATCGAGACGGTAAGGTAGGCACAGATACGCAGTATTTT.

The gene calls are TRBV28 and TRBJ1-5, with TRBD1 matching over 8 bases. This CDR3 is 16 amino acids long. The germline CDR1 and CDR2 sequences are MDHEN and SYDVKM. Trimming took 6 bases from V and 3 from J; bases not matched to a gene: 10. CDR3 coding DNA: TGTGCCAGCAGCGAGTCCATGGGACAGGTCAATCAGCCCCAGCATTTT. Translated: CASSESMGQVNQPQHF.

This chain uses TRBV14 with TRBJ1-2, with D maybe TRBD1 (5 bases). CDR1 is SGHDN, CDR2 FVKESK, per germline. This CDR3 spans 15 amino acids. Trimming stripped 1 base from V and 4 bases from J, with 13 bases between. The CDR3 loop is CASSQGYRRTYGYTF. DNA for the CDR3: TGTGCCAGCAGCCAAGGCTACAGGAGAACCTATGGCTACACCTTC.

The chain couples TRBV7-9 to TRBJ1-4, with a tentative D call TRBD1 (6 bases). CDR3 size: 14 residues. Between the trimmed V and J ends, which lost 3 bases and 5 bases, there was a span of 10 bases. Germline lookup yields CDR1 SEHNR and CDR2 FQNEAQ (reference sequence). The CDR3 nucleotides read TGTGCCAGCAGCTTGGACAGTCAGAATGAAAAACTGTTTTTT. It is translated as CASSLDSQNEKLFF. The full variable domain, with the rest looked up from reference TRBV7-9 and TRBJ1-4, is DTGVSQNPRHKITKRGQNVTFRCDPISEHNRLYWYRQTLGQGPEFLTYFQNEAQLEKSRLLSDRFSAERPKGSFSTLEIQRTEQGDSAMYLCASSLDSQNEKLFFGSGTQLSVL.